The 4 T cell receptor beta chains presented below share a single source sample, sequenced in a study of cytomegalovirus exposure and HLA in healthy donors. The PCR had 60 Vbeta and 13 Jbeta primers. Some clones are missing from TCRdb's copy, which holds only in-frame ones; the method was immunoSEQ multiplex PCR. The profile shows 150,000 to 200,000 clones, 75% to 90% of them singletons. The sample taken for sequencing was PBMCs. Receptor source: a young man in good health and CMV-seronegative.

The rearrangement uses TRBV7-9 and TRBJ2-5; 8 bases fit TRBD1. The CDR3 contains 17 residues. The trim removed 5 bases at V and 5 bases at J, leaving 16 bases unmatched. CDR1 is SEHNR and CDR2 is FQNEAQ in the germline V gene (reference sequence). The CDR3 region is CASSPPRQGRGEETQYF. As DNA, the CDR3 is TGTGCCAGCAGCCCCCCCCGACAGGGGCGAGGGGAGGAGACCCAGTACTTC.

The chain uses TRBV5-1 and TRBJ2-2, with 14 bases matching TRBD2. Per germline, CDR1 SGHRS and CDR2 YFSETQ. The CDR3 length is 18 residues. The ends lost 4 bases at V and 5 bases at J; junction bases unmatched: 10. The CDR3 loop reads CASSLKGLAGERTGELFF. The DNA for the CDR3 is TGCGCCAGCAGCCTAAAGGGACTAGCGGGAGAGCGTACCGGGGAGCTGTTTTTT.

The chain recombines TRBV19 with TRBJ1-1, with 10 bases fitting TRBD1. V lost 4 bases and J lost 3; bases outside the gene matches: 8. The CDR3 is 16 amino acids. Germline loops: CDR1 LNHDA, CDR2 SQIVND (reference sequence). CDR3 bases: TGTGCCAGTAGTACGACTACGGGACAGGGGTACACTGAAGCTTTCTTT. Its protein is CASSTTTGQGYTEAFF.

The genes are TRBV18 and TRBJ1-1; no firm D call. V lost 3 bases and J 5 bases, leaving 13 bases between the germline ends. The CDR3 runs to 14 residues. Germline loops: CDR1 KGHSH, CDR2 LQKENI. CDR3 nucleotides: TGTGCCAGCTCACCTGCGGGCCGGTGGACTGAAGCTTTCTTT. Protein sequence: CASSPAGRWTEAFF.